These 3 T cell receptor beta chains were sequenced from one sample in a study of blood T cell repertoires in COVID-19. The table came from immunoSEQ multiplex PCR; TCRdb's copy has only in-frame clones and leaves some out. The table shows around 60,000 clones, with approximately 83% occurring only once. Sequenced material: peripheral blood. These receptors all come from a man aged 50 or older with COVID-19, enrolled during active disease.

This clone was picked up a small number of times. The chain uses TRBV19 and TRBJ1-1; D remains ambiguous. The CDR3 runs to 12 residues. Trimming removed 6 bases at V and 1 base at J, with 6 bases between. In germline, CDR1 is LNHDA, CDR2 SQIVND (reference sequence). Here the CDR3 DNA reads TGTGCCAGTAGCGGTCGGAACACTGAAGCTTTCTTT. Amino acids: CASSGRNTEAFF.

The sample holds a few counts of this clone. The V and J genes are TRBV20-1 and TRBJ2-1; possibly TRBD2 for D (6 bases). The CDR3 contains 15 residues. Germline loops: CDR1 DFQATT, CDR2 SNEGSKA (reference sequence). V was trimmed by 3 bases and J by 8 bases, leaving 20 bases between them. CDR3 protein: CSASTAGPAADEQFF. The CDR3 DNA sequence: TGCAGTGCTAGTACAGCGGGCCCCGCGGCGGATGAGCAGTTCTTC.

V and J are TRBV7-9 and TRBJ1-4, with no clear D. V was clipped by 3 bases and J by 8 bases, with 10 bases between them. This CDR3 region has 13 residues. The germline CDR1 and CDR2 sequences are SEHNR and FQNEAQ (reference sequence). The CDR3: CASSLQTGEKLFF. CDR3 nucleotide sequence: TGTGCCAGCAGCTTGCAGACTGGGGAAAAACTGTTTTTT.